This T cell receptor beta chain was captured in a study of shared clonotypes between healthy human individuals. General study findings and limits: Compared with clonotypes that all four donors shared, non-shared clonotypes had lower generation probabilities. Of the naive CD4 clonotypes, roughly 5.5% were shared across a handful of donors.

Source study methods: ImmunoSEQ output held junction-only sequences without quality scores, so filtering differed. Profiled with immunoSEQ multiplex PCR; TCRdb holds only in-frame clones, not every one. The D gene and trimming were derived from the DNA, and the V and J assignments and clone size from that table. The sample holds about 2 million clones, 85% to 95% seen once. In the naive CD8 group, cells lacked CD45RO and were positively selected for CCR7, so terminally differentiated effector memory CD45RA+ cells were left out. Everyone who donated was a Caucasian adult who lived in Nashville, Tennessee. CDR3 size: 16 residues. Germline V gene data show CDR1 as LNHDA and CDR2 as SQIVND (reference sequence). The V segment lost 5 bases and the J segment 2 bases; nucleotides outside the gene matches: 8. In regard to this clone: Antigen unknown.

The TCR sequence derives from a man aged 18 to 35 in good health. The rearrangement uses TRBV19 and TRBJ2-4; 8 positions agree with TRBD1. The sequencing input was naive CD8+ T cells sorted from blood. For the CDR3, the DNA is TGTGCCAGTAGTCCGGACAGGGAAGGGACCAAAAACATTCAGTACTTC. Translating it yields CASSPDREGTKNIQYF. Full variable domain (missing parts from reference TRBV19 and TRBJ2-4): DGGITQSPKYLFRKEGQNVTLSCEQNLNHDAMYWYRQDPGQGLRLIYYSQIVNDFQKGDIAEGYSVSREKKESFPLTVTSAQKNPTAFYLCASSPDREGTKNIQYFGAGTRLSVL.